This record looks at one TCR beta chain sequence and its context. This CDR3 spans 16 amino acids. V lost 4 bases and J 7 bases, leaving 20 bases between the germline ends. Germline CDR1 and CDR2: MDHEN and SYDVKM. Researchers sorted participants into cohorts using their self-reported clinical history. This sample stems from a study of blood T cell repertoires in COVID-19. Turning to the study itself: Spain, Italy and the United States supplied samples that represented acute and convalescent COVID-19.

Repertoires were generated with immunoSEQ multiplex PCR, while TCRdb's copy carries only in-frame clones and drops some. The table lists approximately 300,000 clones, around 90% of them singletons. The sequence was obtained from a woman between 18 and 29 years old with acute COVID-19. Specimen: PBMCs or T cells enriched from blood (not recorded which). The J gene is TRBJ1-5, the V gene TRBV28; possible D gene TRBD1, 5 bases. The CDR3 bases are TGTGCCAGCAGTTGGGAAGTAAGACAGCCGAGCCAGCCCCAGCATTTT. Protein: CASSWEVRQPSQPQHF.